This TCR beta chain was profiled in a study of beta chain features in type 1 diabetes. Trimming shortened V by 0 bases and J by 3 bases, and 3 bases separated the two germline ends. Germline V gene data show CDR1 as SGHAT and CDR2 as FQNNGV. The CDR3 has 13 residues. This clone occurred a few times. Its antigen is still unknown. Reverse transcribing all isolated RNA meant expressed TCRB transcripts were sequenced. TCRdb's copy holds only in-frame clones and misses some; the assay was immunoSEQ multiplex PCR. The table includes almost 350,000 clones, about a tenth detected once. Regarding the study as a whole: TCRB CDR3s were moderately but significantly shorter in Type 1 diabetes patients in all four CD4+ subsets.

The rearrangement uses TRBV11-2 and TRBJ1-5; D unresolved. The sequence was obtained from a young man with type 1 diabetes. Sequencing was carried out using central memory CD4+ T cells from blood. CDR3 sequence: CASSLDLNQPQHF. The CDR3 nucleotides are TGTGCCAGCAGCTTAGATCTCAATCAGCCCCAGCATTTT.